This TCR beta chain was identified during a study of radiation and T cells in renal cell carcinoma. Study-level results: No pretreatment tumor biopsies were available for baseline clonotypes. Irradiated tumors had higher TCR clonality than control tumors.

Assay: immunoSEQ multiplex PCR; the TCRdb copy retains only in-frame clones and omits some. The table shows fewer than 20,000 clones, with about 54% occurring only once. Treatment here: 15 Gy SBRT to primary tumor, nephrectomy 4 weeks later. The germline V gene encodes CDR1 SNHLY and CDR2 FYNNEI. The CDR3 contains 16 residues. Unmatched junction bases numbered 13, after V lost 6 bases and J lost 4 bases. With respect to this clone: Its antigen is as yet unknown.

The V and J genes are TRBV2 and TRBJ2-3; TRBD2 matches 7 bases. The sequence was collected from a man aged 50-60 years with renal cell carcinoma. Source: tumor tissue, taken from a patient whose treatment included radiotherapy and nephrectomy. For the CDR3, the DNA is TGTGCCAGCAGCGAGACTAGCCCATACGGCGCAGATACGCAGTATTTT. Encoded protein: CASSETSPYGADTQYF.